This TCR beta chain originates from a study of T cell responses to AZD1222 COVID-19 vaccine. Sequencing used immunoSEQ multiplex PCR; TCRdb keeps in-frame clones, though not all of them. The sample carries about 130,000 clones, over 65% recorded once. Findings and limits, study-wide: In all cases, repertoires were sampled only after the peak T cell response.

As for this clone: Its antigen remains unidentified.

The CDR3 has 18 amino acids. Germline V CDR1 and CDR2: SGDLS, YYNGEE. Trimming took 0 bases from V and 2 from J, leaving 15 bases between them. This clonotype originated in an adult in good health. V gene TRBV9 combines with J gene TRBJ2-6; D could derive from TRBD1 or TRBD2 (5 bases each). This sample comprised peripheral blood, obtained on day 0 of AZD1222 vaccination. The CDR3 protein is CASSVEGRGLAGANVLTF. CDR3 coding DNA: TGTGCCAGCAGCGTAGAGGGACGAGGGTTAGCTGGGGCCAACGTCCTGACTTTC.